One sample yielded the 24 T cell receptor beta chains listed below, sequenced in a study of T cells after posttransplantation cyclophosphamide. Repertoires were generated with immunoSEQ multiplex PCR, while TCRdb's copy carries only in-frame clones and drops some. Singletons are absent from the sample, which has 30,000 or so clones. Sample: PBMCs. These receptors were obtained from a woman aged 25 to 45 in good health and a related stem cell transplant donor.

The chain joins TRBV27 to TRBJ2-7; TRBD2 might be the D (7 bases). The length of the CDR3 is 14 residues. Germline-derived CDR1 and CDR2 are MNHEY and SMNVEV (reference sequence). The germline V and J ends were trimmed by 5 bases and 6 bases, with 17 bases remaining between them. The CDR3 is CASSPLGGASEQYF. The CDR3 DNA reads TGTGCCAGCAGTCCCCTAGGGGGGGCAAGCGAGCAGTACTTC.

This clone was detected many times. The V and J genes are TRBV5-6 and TRBJ1-2; D is possibly TRBD1 (6 bases). Germline V gene data show CDR1 as SGHDT and CDR2 as YYEEEE. Trimming cost V 5 bases and J 5 bases, with 13 bases left between them. The CDR3 is 13 amino acids. CDR3 loop: CASRTGTNYGYTF. The CDR3, as DNA: TGTGCCAGCAGGACCGGGACAAATTATGGCTACACCTTC.

In its sample, this clone was seen many times. The chain joins TRBV12-3 or TRBV12-4 to TRBJ1-6; the D gene is possibly TRBD1 (6 bases). V gave up 1 base and J gave up 5 bases, with 9 bases separating them. CDR3 length: 15 amino acids. The CDR3 sequence: CASSLGTVNNSPLHF. In nucleotides, the CDR3 is TGTGCCAGCAGTTTAGGGACAGTCAATAATTCACCCCTCCACTTT.

This clone was counted ten times or more. V gene TRBV11-2 combines with J gene TRBJ2-1; D is undetermined. Germline CDR1 SGHAT, CDR2 FQNNGV. V lost 0 bases to trimming and J lost 6 bases, with 9 bases between them. The CDR3 sequence is 14 residues long. CDR3 DNA: TGTGCCAGCAGCTTAGATCTGAGGTCCAATGAGCAGTTCTTC. This encodes CASSLDLRSNEQFF.

The rearrangement links TRBV6-6 to TRBJ2-7; 8 bases match TRBD1. CDR1 and CDR2 (germline): MNHNY, SVGAGI (reference sequence). Trimming at V came to 5 bases and at J to 4 bases, leaving 10 bases not matched to a gene. This CDR3 spans 15 amino acids. The CDR3 DNA is TGTGCCAGCAGTCGACAAGGACAGGGAGTATACGAGCAGTACTTC. This translates into CASSRQGQGVYEQYF.

Many counts were recorded for this clone. The V call is TRBV7-6, the J call TRBJ2-7, with 11 nucleotides matching TRBD1. J gave up 7 bases and V 5 bases, and 7 bases lay outside the gene matches. This CDR3 is built from 14 residues. The V gene's germline CDR1 is SGHVS and CDR2 FNYEAQ. Written as DNA, the CDR3 is TGTGCCAGCAGCCTAGGGACAGGGGGGAGTGAGCAGTACTTC. It is translated as CASSLGTGGSEQYF.

There are a few counts of this clone. The chain is built from TRBV7-6 and TRBJ2-7; D gene ambiguous. The CDR3 length is 15 residues. V lost 5 bases and J 0 bases, leaving 14 bases between the germline ends. CDR1 and CDR2 from the germline V gene are SGHVS and FNYEAQ. The DNA of the CDR3 is TGTGCCAGCAGCGAGAACATACAGAGCTCCTACGAGCAGTACTTC. Its protein is CASSENIQSSYEQYF.

There are many counts of this clone. The chain couples TRBV7-2 to TRBJ1-1; 7 positions match TRBD1. This CDR3 spans 14 amino acids. The germline V gene has CDR1 SGHTA and CDR2 FQGNSA. The V segment lost 2 bases and the J segment 6 bases; nucleotides outside the gene matches: 6. The CDR3 protein is CASSLIEGASEAFF. CDR3 DNA: TGTGCCAGCAGCTTAATAGAGGGGGCCTCTGAAGCTTTCTTT.

This clone occurred many times. The rearrangement links TRBV18 to TRBJ1-1; unclear D gene. The ends were cut back, 6 bases at V and 3 bases at J, with 8 bases in the middle. The CDR3 consists of 12 residues. CDR1 KGHSH and CDR2 LQKENI come from the germline V gene. CDR3 DNA sequence: TGTGCCAGCTCTCCCACGGACACTGAAGCTTTCTTT. Its translation: CASSPTDTEAFF.

This clone appeared many times. V is TRBV5-1 and J is TRBJ1-1; tentatively, D is TRBD1 (5 bases). CDR3 size: 15 residues. CDR1 SGHRS and CDR2 YFSETQ come from the germline V gene. V was trimmed by 0 bases and J by 10 bases, leaving 19 bases between them. CDR3 nucleotides: TGCGCCAGCAGCTTGGGAGGGGATATGAGCGTAAGAGCTTTCTTT. This codes for CASSLGGDMSVRAFF.

This clone was recorded at least ten times. V is TRBV28 and J is TRBJ1-2; D is possibly TRBD1 (5 bases). The CDR3 is 15 residues long. V lost 5 bases and J 4 bases, leaving 17 bases between the germline ends. Germline-derived CDR1 and CDR2 are MDHEN and SYDVKM. CDR3: CASSPGDRESYGYTF. CDR3 bases: TGTGCCAGCAGTCCCGGTGACAGAGAAAGCTATGGCTACACCTTC.

This clone was seen only a few times. J is TRBJ1-2 and V is TRBV9, with TRBD1 matching over 12 bases. The V gene end was trimmed by 4 bases and the J gene end by 4 bases; junction bases not matched to a gene: 11. CDR1 and CDR2 from the germline V gene are SGDLS and YYNGEE. The CDR3 is 17 amino acids. This chain's CDR3 is CASSPSGQGAQTYGYTF. DNA for the CDR3: TGTGCCAGCAGCCCATCGGGACAGGGGGCCCAAACCTATGGCTACACCTTC.

The chain combines TRBV5-4 with TRBJ2-5; TRBD1 is a possible D gene (6 bases). CDR1 is SGHNT and CDR2 is YYREEE in the germline V gene (reference sequence). Trimming removed 1 base at V and 2 bases at J, with 12 bases between. CDR3 length: 15 amino acids. The CDR3 spells CASSLSSGTQETQYF. CDR3 bases: TGTGCCAGCAGCTTGTCTTCCGGGACACAAGAGACCCAGTACTTC.

This clone occurred many times. The rearrangement links TRBV5-8 to TRBJ2-4, with D perhaps matching TRBD1 (6 bases). V was trimmed by 3 bases and J by 16 bases, leaving 29 bases between them. The CDR3 has 16 residues. Looked up from germline, CDR1 is SGHTS and CDR2 is YDEGEE. CDR3 coding DNA: TGTGCCAGCAGCTACGGACAGATGATAGAGCCTCCCGGCCAATACTTC. The encoded protein is CASSYGQMIEPPGQYF.

This clone showed up many times. The chain uses TRBV4-3 and TRBJ2-6, with a possible D match to TRBD1 (5 bases). Germline V gene data show CDR1 as LGHNA and CDR2 as YSLEER. The CDR3 sequence is 18 residues long. With 0 bases removed from V and 3 bases from J, the gap between germline ends came to 15 bases. CDR3 nucleotide sequence: TGCGCCAGCAGCCAAGAGTCAAGGCCAAGGGGTGGGGCCAACGTCCTGACTTTC. As protein: CASSQESRPRGGANVLTF.

In its sample, this clone was seen many times. The chain employs TRBV6-4 and TRBJ2-3, with 7 bases that match TRBD2. J gave up 0 bases and V 4 bases, and 1 base lay outside the gene matches. CDR1 and CDR2 from the germline V gene are MRHNA and SNTAGT. There are 14 residues in the CDR3. CDR3 nucleotide sequence: TGTGCCAGCAGTGCACTAGCGAGCACAGATACGCAGTATTTT. Amino acids: CASSALASTDTQYF.

This clone showed up just a few times. V gene TRBV4-2 combines with J gene TRBJ2-5, with 12 bases aligning to TRBD2. J lost 5 bases, V lost 4 bases, and 5 bases had no gene match. The germline gives CDR1 LGHNA, CDR2 YNFKEQ. This CDR3 has 15 amino acids. This CDR3 is CASSPSGGAGETQYF. The CDR3 region has the DNA TGTGCCAGCAGCCCTAGCGGGGGGGCCGGGGAGACCCAGTACTTC.

In its sample, this clone was seen a few times. The chain employs TRBV20-1 and TRBJ2-7, with no clear D. V shed 2 bases and J shed 2 bases, with 4 bases lying between them. Germline assignment: CDR1 DFQATT and CDR2 SNEGSKA (reference sequence). The CDR3 consists of 11 residues. CDR3 loop: CSARFAYEQYF. In DNA, the CDR3 is TGCAGTGCTAGATTCGCCTACGAGCAGTACTTC.

This clone was seen repeatedly, ten times or more. The chain joins TRBV6-1 to TRBJ1-4; 7 nucleotides line up with TRBD1. Germline V gives CDR1 MNHNS, CDR2 SASEGT. Losses at the gene ends were 2 bases for V and 5 bases for J; bases not matched to a gene: 5. The CDR3 spans 15 residues. This chain's CDR3 is CASSEQGGENEKLFF. Written as DNA, the CDR3 is TGTGCCAGCAGTGAACAGGGGGGAGAAAATGAAAAACTGTTTTTT.

In its sample, this clone was seen many times. This chain links TRBV7-2 with TRBJ1-3; D is unresolved. Between the trimmed V and J ends, which lost 1 base and 4 bases, there was a span of 5 bases. This CDR3 comprises 13 residues. The germline V gene encodes CDR1 SGHTA and CDR2 FQGNSA. The CDR3 region has the DNA TGTGCCAGCAGCTTAGTTACAGGAAACACCATATATTTT. Protein sequence: CASSLVTGNTIYF. Full variable domain (outside the CDR3, taken from reference TRBV7-2 and TRBJ1-3): GAGVSQSPSNKVTEKGKDVELRCDPISGHTALYWYRQSLGQGLEFLIYFQGNSAPDKSGLPSDRFSAERTGGSVSTLTIQRTQQEDSAVYLCASSLVTGNTIYFGEGSWLTVV.

The genes are TRBV29-1 and TRBJ1-1; 9 bases are a match to TRBD1. This CDR3 spans 18 amino acids. The ends lost 7 bases at V and 5 bases at J; junction bases unmatched: 23. Looked up from germline, CDR1 is SQVTM and CDR2 is ANQGSEA. This CDR3 reads CSAGDVGGGSGQGTEAFF. The CDR3 DNA reads TGCAGCGCCGGTGACGTTGGGGGAGGGTCGGGACAGGGAACTGAAGCTTTCTTT.

In this sample, this clone turned up many times. V is TRBV2 and J is TRBJ2-7; 13 nucleotides align to TRBD2. The germline V gene has CDR1 SNHLY and CDR2 FYNNEI. J gave up 1 base and V 8 bases, and 2 bases lay outside the gene matches. The CDR3 totals 14 residues. The CDR3 here is CASAGLAGSYEQYF. CDR3 bases: TGTGCCAGCGCGGGACTAGCGGGGTCCTACGAGCAGTACTTC.

J is TRBJ1-2 and V is TRBV5-6; D gene unclear. V lost 0 bases and J 8 bases, leaving 11 bases between the germline ends. This CDR3 is built from 13 residues. Germline-derived CDR1 and CDR2 are SGHDT and YYEEEE. CDR3 sequence: CASSLGALWGYTF. CDR3 coding DNA: TGTGCCAGCAGCTTGGGGGCATTGTGGGGCTACACCTTC.

This clone was seen ten or more times. Written as DNA, the CDR3 is TGTGCCAGCAGGGCGGTAAGCTCCTACGAGCAGTACTTC. Protein product: CASRAVSSYEQYF. V is TRBV6-1 and J is TRBJ2-7; no definite D call. Trimming took off 6 bases at V and 0 bases at J, with 9 bases between the two ends. Germline lookup yields CDR1 MNHNS and CDR2 SASEGT. There are 13 residues in the CDR3.